The rows below give T cell receptor beta chains drawn from one sample of a study of persistence of HIV-infected CD4 T cells. No cognate antigen is known for these TCRs. Here immunoSEQ multiplex PCR was the method, and the copy in TCRdb shows in-frame clones only, minus some. The profile shows around 48,000 clones, around 72% of them singletons. The sequences come from CD4+ T cells sorted from PBMCs after roughly 18-hour stimulation, collected from a patient who received antiretroviral therapy. The receptors come from an adult man with HIV who was CMV-seropositive. The CDR3 runs from the conserved cysteine through the conserved F or W. A D gene is named only where the DNA matches it firmly. Size tells how often a clone was seen (once, few, many) or the class of an expanded clone, and some rows leave it out.

D,J,V,size,DNA,CDR3
NA,TRBJ1-6,TRBV30,NA,TGTGCCTGGAGTGGGCGAGGGGGGAATTCACCCCTCCACTTT,CAWSGRGGNSPLHF
TRBD1,TRBJ2-7,TRBV16,NA,TGTGCCAGCAGCGGACAGGGATTCGAGCAGTACTTC,CASSGQGFEQYF
NA,TRBJ1-2,TRBV10-3,NA,TGTGCCATCAGCCCACTCCAAACAGGAGCTAACTATGGCTACACCTTC,CAISPLQTGANYGYTF
NA,TRBJ1-4,TRBV6-1,NA,TGTGCCAGCAGTGAAGGGTCTACTGAAAAACTGTTTTTT,CASSEGSTEKLFF
TRBD1,TRBJ2-7,TRBV5-1,NA,TGCGCCAGCAGCCCTGGGGCAAGACAGGGGGAGCAGTACTTC,CASSPGARQGEQYF
NA,TRBJ1-4,TRBV19,few,TGTGCCAGTAGTATAAGGGAAGCTAATGAAAAACTGTTTTTT,CASSIREANEKLFF
NA,TRBJ2-7,TRBV10-3,NA,TGTGCCATCAGTGCGGACACCTACGAGCAGTACTTC,CAISADTYEQYF
NA,TRBJ1-1,TRBV30,NA,TGTGCCTGGAACAGGGCCACTGAAGCTTTCTTT,CAWNRATEAFF
TRBD1,TRBJ1-5,TRBV6-6,NA,TGTGCCAGCAGTAAAAGACAGGGTATGGGCAATCAGCCCCAGCATTTT,CASSKRQGMGNQPQHF
NA,TRBJ2-1,TRBV29-1,once,TGCAGCGTTGGATCCGGGAGCTCCTACAATGAGCAGTTCTTC,CSVGSGSSYNEQFF
TRBD2,TRBJ2-1,TRBV7-2,few,TGTGCCAGCAGCTTAACAGTAACTAGCGATGAGCAGTTCTTC,CASSLTVTSDEQFF
NA,TRBJ2-5,TRBV11-2,NA,TGTGCCAGCAGCGCTGCGGTTTGGGGCGCTGAGGAAAAAGAGACCCAGTACTTC,CASSAAVWGAEEKETQYF
NA,TRBJ1-5,TRBV7-2,NA,TGTGCCAGCAGCTTAGGGTGGGAACGGAATCAGCCCCAGCATTTT,CASSLGWERNQPQHF
NA,TRBJ2-3,TRBV28,NA,TGTGCCAGCAGTTTAAGGACAGATACGCAGTATTTT,CASSLRTDTQYF
NA,TRBJ1-5,TRBV9,NA,TGTGCCAGCAGCAAAGGGGACAACGGAGGGCCCCAGCATTTT,CASSKGDNGGPQHF
TRBD1,TRBJ1-5,TRBV19,few,TGTGCCAGTAGCACCTGGGGGACAGGGAGCAATCAGCCCCAGCATTTT,CASSTWGTGSNQPQHF
NA,TRBJ1-2,TRBV19,NA,TGTGCCAGTAGTATAGACACACGCTATGGCTACACCTTC,CASSIDTRYGYTF
NA,TRBJ2-7,TRBV7-9,NA,TGTGCCAGCAGCCCCGCCGTCGGCCACGAGCAGTACTTC,CASSPAVGHEQYF
TRBD1,TRBJ1-6,TRBV7-8,NA,TGTGCCAGCAGCGTTGGACAGGGGATTAATTCACCCCTCCACTTT,CASSVGQGINSPLHF
TRBD1,TRBJ1-2,TRBV2,NA,TGTGCCAGCAGTGTCGACAGGGGGGCTGGCTACACCTTC,CASSVDRGAGYTF
NA,TRBJ1-6,TRBV19,NA,TGTGCCAGTACCCACCTTGGAATCAATTCACCCCTCCACTTT,CASTHLGINSPLHF
NA,TRBJ1-3,TRBV5-6,NA,TGTGCCAGCAGCTCGCCTGATATCTCCGGAAACACCATATATTTT,CASSSPDISGNTIYF
TRBD2,TRBJ2-3,TRBV4-3,NA,TGCGCCAGCAGCTCTACGGGGAGGGGACAAGCGGGAGGAAGAACAGATACGCAGTATTTT,CASSSTGRGQAGGRTDTQYF
TRBD1,TRBJ2-3,TRBV6-4,NA,TGTGCCAGCAGACCCGGGACAGGGGGAGATACGCAGTATTTT,CASRPGTGGDTQYF
NA,TRBJ2-7,TRBV6-5,NA,TGTGCCAGCAGGTGGAGATACGAGCAGTACTTC,CASRWRYEQYF
NA,TRBJ1-2,TRBV6-5,NA,TGTGCCAGCAGGGGTGACAACAAGATCTATGGCTACACCTTC,CASRGDNKIYGYTF
NA,TRBJ2-2,TRBV27,NA,TGTGCCAGCAGTTTATTACTCAGCAGACCGAACACCGGGGAGCTGTTTTTT,CASSLLLSRPNTGELFF
TRBD1,TRBJ1-3,TRBV7-7,NA,TGTGCCAGCAGCTCCGGGACAGCCTTTTCTGGAAACACCATATATTTT,CASSSGTAFSGNTIYF
TRBD1,TRBJ1-2,TRBV27,NA,TGTGCCAGCAGTCCATACAGGGGGCAGGCTAACTATGGCTACACCTTC,CASSPYRGQANYGYTF
TRBD1,TRBJ1-2,TRBV29-1,NA,TGCAGCGTTGAAAAAGTACAGGGGAGGAACTATGGCTACACCTTC,CSVEKVQGRNYGYTF
TRBD1,TRBJ2-7,TRBV7-2,NA,TGTGCCAGCAGCTCCCGGGACAGGGGAAATCAGTACTTC,CASSSRDRGNQYF
NA,TRBJ2-1,TRBV14,NA,TGTGCCAGCAGCCTCTTCAATGAGCAGTTCTTC,CASSLFNEQFF
NA,TRBJ1-1,TRBV30,NA,TGTGCCTGGACCCCAACAGCGAACACTGAAGCTTTCTTT,CAWTPTANTEAFF
NA,TRBJ2-1,TRBV10-3,NA,TGTGCCATCAGAGAGGTAAATGAGCAGTTCTTC,CAIREVNEQFF
NA,TRBJ1-2,TRBV19,NA,TGTGCCAGTAGTATAATCAGTAACTATGGCTACACCTTC,CASSIISNYGYTF
NA,TRBJ2-2,TRBV18,NA,TGTGCCAGCTCACCAGCTCTGGCAGCAGCCGGGGAGCTGTTTTTT,CASSPALAAAGELFF
NA,TRBJ2-7,TRBV5-1,NA,TGCGCCAGCAGCTCCGGGTACTACGAGCAGTACTTC,CASSSGYYEQYF
TRBD2,TRBJ2-3,TRBV30,NA,TGTGCCTGGAGTGTAACGAGCGGGGTAGGCCAGTTT,CAWSVTSGVGQF
NA,TRBJ1-4,TRBV20-1,NA,TGCAGTGCTAGTCAGTCAACTAATGAAAAACTGTTTTTT,CSASQSTNEKLFF
TRBD2,TRBJ2-7,TRBV6-6,NA,TGTGCCAGCAGTTGGAGCGGGGTCTTCAACGAGCAGTACTTC,CASSWSGVFNEQYF
NA,TRBJ1-5,TRBV7-2,NA,TGTGCCAGCAGCTTAGTCAAGGGGTTCAATCAGCCCCAGCATTTT,CASSLVKGFNQPQHF
NA,TRBJ2-2,TRBV2,NA,TGTGCCAGCAGTGTGGATGCGAACACCGGGGAGCTGTTTTTT,CASSVDANTGELFF
NA,TRBJ1-6,TRBV5-4,NA,TGTGCCAGCAGCTTGCAGTTGGGGAATTCACCCCTCCACTTT,CASSLQLGNSPLHF
NA,TRBJ2-3,TRBV5-1,few,TGCGCCAGCAGCGACCTTGCCGGGGGTGGAGATACGCAGTATTTT,CASSDLAGGGDTQYF
NA,TRBJ2-2,TRBV27,few,TGTGCCAGCAGTTTATTACCGGGAGAATTGACCGGGGAGCTGTTTTTT,CASSLLPGELTGELFF
NA,TRBJ2-7,TRBV7-2,NA,TGTGCCAGCAGCCAAGGGACTCTCTACGAGCAGTACTTC,CASSQGTLYEQYF